The source of this T cell receptor (beta chain) is a study of T-cell reconstitution after alpha-beta-depleted transplantation in children. Germline CDR1 reads DFQATT; CDR2 reads SNEGSKA (reference sequence). The CDR3 is made up of 14 amino acids. Trimming pared 0 bases from V and 2 bases from J, leaving 11 bases between. In this sample, this clonotype turned up many times. What it binds is not known. Study-level findings and limits: Where some patients showed high TCRbeta diversity at day 60, it came from recipient T cells and thymic progenitors that had survived. Among T cells one year after transplant, newly produced cells accounted for most counts and diversity. Several hundred expanded graft clones reportedly gave rise to the alpha-beta T cells present about two months after transplant.

Preparation of the TCRbeta library was carried out with unique molecular identifiers. TCRdb itself ran the PCR reads through MiXCR, one entry per CDR3 protein. The sample consists of roughly 70,000 distinct CDR3 sequences, roughly 4.5% of them appearing once. The chain recombines TRBV20-1 with TRBJ2-7, with TRBD1 as a possible D gene (6 bases). The sample was PBMCs, mostly from graft donor cells, taken 180 days after TCRalphabeta/CD19-depleted stem cell transplant. This TCR was sampled from a boy under two years old who had a stem cell transplant for acute myeloid leukemia, so the T cells may come from the graft donor. CDR3 DNA sequence: TGCAGTGCTAGAGATAGGAGGACAGCCTACGAGCAGTACTTC. Its protein product is CSARDRRTAYEQYF.